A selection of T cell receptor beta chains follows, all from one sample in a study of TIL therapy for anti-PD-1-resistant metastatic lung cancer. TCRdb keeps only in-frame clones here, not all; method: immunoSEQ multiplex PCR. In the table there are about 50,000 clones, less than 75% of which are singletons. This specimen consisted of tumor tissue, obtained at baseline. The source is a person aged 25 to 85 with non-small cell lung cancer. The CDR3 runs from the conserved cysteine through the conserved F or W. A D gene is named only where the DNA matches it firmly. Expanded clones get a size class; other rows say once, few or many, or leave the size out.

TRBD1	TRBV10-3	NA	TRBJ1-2	CAISDRTGRSYGYTF	TGTGCCATCAGTGACCGGACAGGGCGTAGTTATGGCTACACCTTC
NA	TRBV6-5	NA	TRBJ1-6	CASRETQYNSPLHF	TGTGCCAGCAGGGAGACACAGTATAATTCACCCCTCCACTTT
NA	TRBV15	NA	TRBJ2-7	CATSMQGGEQYF	TGTGCCACCAGCATGCAGGGTGGCGAGCAGTACTTC
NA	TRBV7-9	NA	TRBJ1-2	CASSSHLGADGYTF	TGTGCCAGCAGCTCCCACCTGGGTGCTGATGGCTACACCTTC
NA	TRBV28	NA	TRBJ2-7	CASSIPGTLSYEQYF	TGTGCCAGCAGTATACCCGGGACACTCTCCTACGAGCAGTACTTC
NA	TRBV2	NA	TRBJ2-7	CASSVRMAYEQYF	TGTGCCAGCAGTGTCCGCATGGCCTACGAGCAGTACTTC
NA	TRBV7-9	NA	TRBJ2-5	CASGQGRGETQYF	TGTGCCAGCGGGCAGGGGCGCGGGGAGACCCAGTACTTC
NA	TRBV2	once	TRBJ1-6	CASGSSYNSPLHF	TGTGCCAGCGGGAGCTCCTATAATTCACCCCTCCACTTT
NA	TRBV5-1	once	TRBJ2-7	CASRGQGVEEQYF	TGCGCCAGCAGAGGTCAGGGAGTCGAGGAGCAGTACTTC
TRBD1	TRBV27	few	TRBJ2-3	CASSLKGASTDTQYF	TGTGCCAGCAGTTTAAAGGGGGCTAGCACAGATACGCAGTATTTT
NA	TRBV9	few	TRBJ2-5	CASSVGADGETQYF	TGTGCCAGCAGCGTCGGAGCGGACGGGGAGACCCAGTACTTC
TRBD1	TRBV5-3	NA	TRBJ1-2	CARSLAPARGDYGYTF	TGTGCCAGAAGCTTGGCCCCAGCCAGGGGGGACTATGGCTACACCTTC
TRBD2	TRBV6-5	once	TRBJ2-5	CASSQTSGSWETQYF	TGTGCCAGCAGCCAAACTAGCGGGAGTTGGGAGACCCAGTACTTC
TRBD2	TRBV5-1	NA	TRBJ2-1	CASSFYSGASYNEQFF	TGCGCCAGCAGCTTCTATAGCGGGGCCTCCTACAATGAGCAGTTCTTC
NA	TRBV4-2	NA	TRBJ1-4	CASSQDGLGNEKLFF	TGTGCCAGCAGCCAAGACGGGCTAGGCAATGAAAAACTGTTTTTT
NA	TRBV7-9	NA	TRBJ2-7	CASSPAGRGADEQYF	TGTGCCAGCAGCCCTGCGGGCAGGGGGGCCGACGAGCAGTACTTC
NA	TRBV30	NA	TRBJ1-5	CACSAGEVSNQPQHF	TGTGCCTGCTCCGCGGGGGAAGTGAGCAATCAGCCCCAGCATTTT
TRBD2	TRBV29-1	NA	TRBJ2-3	CSVEGSSSGGVRTDTQYF	TGCAGCGTTGAAGGATCTTCTAGCGGGGGGGTTAGGACAGATACGCAGTATTTT
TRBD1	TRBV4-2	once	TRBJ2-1	CASSQGTGAYNEQFF	TGTGCCAGCAGCCAAGGGACAGGAGCCTACAATGAGCAGTTCTTC
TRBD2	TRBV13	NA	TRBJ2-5	CASSQGLASGVETQYF	TGTGCCAGCAGCCAAGGACTAGCCAGTGGGGTAGAGACCCAGTACTTC
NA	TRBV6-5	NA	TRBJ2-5	CASGRTDYRETQYF	TGTGCCAGCGGTAGGACAGACTATAGGGAGACCCAGTACTTC
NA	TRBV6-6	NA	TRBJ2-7	CASSLGRSSYEQYF	TGTGCCAGCAGTTTGGGACGGAGCTCCTACGAGCAGTACTTC
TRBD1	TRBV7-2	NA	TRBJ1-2	CASSLGTGSNYGYTF	TGTGCCAGCAGCTTAGGGACAGGTTCTAACTATGGCTACACCTTC